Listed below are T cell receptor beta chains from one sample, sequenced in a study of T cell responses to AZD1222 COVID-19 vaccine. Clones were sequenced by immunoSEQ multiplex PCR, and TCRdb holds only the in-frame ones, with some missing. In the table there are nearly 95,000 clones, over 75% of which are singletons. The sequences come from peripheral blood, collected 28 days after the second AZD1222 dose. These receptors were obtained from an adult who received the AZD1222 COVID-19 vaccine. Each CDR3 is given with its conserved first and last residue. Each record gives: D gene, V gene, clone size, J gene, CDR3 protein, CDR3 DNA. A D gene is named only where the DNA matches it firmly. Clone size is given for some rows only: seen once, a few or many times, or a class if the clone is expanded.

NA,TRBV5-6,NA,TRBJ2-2,CASSLGGFGNTGELFF,TGTGCCAGCAGCCTCGGGGGTTTCGGTAACACCGGGGAGCTGTTTTTT
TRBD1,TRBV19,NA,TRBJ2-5,CASSHPRGPTGEETQYF,TGTGCCAGTAGCCATCCACGCGGCCCCACAGGGGAAGAGACCCAGTACTTC
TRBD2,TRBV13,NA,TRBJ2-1,CASSGTSGNEQFF,TGTGCCAGCAGTGGGACTAGCGGCAATGAGCAGTTCTTC
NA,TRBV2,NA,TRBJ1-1,CASITVNTEAFF,TGTGCCAGCATAACTGTCAACACTGAAGCTTTCTTT
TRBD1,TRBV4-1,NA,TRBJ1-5,CASSQEGTGNQPQHF,TGCGCCAGCAGCCAAGAAGGGACAGGGAATCAGCCCCAGCATTTT
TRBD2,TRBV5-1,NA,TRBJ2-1,CASTTSGRFHNEQFF,TGCGCCAGCACGACTAGCGGGAGGTTCCACAATGAGCAGTTCTTC
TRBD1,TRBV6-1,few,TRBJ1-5,CASSEVPGTGNQPQHF,TGTGCCAGCAGTGAGGTCCCTGGGACAGGCAATCAGCCCCAGCATTTT
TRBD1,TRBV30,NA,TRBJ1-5,CAWSLTGGLSQPQHF,TGTGCCTGGAGCCTTACAGGGGGCTTAAGTCAGCCCCAGCATTTT
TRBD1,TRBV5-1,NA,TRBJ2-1,CASSLGQGHNEQFF,TGCGCCAGCAGCTTGGGACAGGGGCACAATGAGCAGTTCTTC
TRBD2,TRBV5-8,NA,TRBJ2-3,CASSLGLAGDTDTQYF,TGTGCCAGCAGCTTAGGACTAGCGGGAGACACAGATACGCAGTATTTT
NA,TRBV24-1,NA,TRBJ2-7,CATSDLGRDQYF,TGTGCCACCAGTGATTTGGGGCGGGACCAGTACTTC
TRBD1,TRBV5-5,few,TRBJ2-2,CASSLSFVQGVTGELFF,TGTGCCAGCAGCTTGTCTTTTGTACAGGGGGTCACCGGGGAGCTGTTTTTT
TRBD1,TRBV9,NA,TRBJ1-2,CASSRETGANYGYTF,TGTGCCAGCAGCAGGGAGACAGGGGCTAACTATGGCTACACCTTC
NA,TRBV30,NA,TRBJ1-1,CAWQLNWNTEAFF,TGTGCCTGGCAACTTAATTGGAACACTGAAGCTTTCTTT
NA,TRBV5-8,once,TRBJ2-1,CASSLWGPTYNEQFF,TGTGCCAGCAGCTTATGGGGCCCTACCTACAATGAGCAGTTCTTC
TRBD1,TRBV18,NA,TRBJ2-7,CASSPDRGREQYF,TGTGCCAGCTCACCGGACAGGGGACGAGAGCAGTACTTC
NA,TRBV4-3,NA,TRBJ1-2,CASSQDLLYNYGYTF,TGCGCCAGCAGCCAAGATCTTCTGTACAACTATGGCTACACCTTC
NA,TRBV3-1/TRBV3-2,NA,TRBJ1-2,CASSQAKQGGHGYTF,TGTGCCAGCAGCCAGGCAAAACAGGGAGGCCATGGCTACACCTTC
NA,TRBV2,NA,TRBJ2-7,CASNREYEQYF,TGTGCCAGCAACAGGGAATACGAGCAGTACTTC
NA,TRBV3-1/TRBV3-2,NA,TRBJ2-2,CASSRGQGVAGELFF,TGTGCCAGCAGCCGAGGCCAGGGTGTTGCCGGGGAGCTGTTTTTT
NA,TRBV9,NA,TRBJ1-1,CASSQHPDTEAFF,TGTGCCAGCAGCCAGCACCCTGACACTGAAGCTTTCTTT
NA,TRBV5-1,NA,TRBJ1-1,CASSPQPSNTEAFF,TGCGCCAGCAGTCCCCAACCGTCAAACACTGAAGCTTTCTTT
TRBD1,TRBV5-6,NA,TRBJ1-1,CASRRQGRNTEAFF,TGTGCCAGCAGACGACAGGGCAGGAACACTGAAGCTTTCTTT
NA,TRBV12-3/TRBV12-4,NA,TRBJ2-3,CASLVTDTQYF,TGTGCCAGCCTGGTCACAGATACGCAGTATTTT
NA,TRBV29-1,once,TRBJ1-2,CSVLSQGWGYTF,TGCAGCGTTCTTTCTCAGGGTTGGGGCTACACCTTC
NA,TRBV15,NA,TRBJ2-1,CATSRPGDWGNEQFF,TGTGCCACCAGCAGACCGGGCGATTGGGGCAATGAGCAGTTCTTC
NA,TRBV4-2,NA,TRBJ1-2,CASSQDHEGVYYGYTF,TGTGCCAGCAGCCAAGATCATGAGGGGGTGTACTATGGCTACACCTTC
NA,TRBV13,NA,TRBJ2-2,CASSLWRGPNTGELFF,TGTGCCAGCAGCCTCTGGCGGGGGCCAAATACCGGGGAGCTGTTTTTT
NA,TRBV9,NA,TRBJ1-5,CASSATPDSLSNQPQHF,TGTGCCAGCAGCGCCACCCCGGACAGTTTGAGCAATCAGCCCCAGCATTTT
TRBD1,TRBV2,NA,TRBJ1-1,CASRQGNTEAFF,TGTGCCAGCCGACAGGGGAACACTGAAGCTTTCTTT
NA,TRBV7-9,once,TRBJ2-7,CASSLGNHKADSYEQYF,TGTGCCAGCAGCTTAGGCAACCACAAAGCGGATTCCTACGAGCAGTACTTC
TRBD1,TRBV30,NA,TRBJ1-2,CAWKGPGTVYFSDGYTF,TGTGCCTGGAAAGGTCCCGGGACAGTTTATTTTAGCGATGGCTACACCTTC
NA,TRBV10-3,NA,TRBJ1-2,CAISPGAHRKRDYGYTF,TGTGCCATCAGTCCGGGCGCACACAGGAAAAGGGACTATGGCTACACCTTC
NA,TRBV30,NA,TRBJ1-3,CAWSVTGNTIYF,TGTGCCTGGAGTGTAACAGGAAACACCATATATTTT
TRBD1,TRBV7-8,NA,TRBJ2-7,CASSLAWGQGYEQYF,TGTGCCAGCAGCTTAGCCTGGGGACAGGGGTACGAGCAGTACTTC
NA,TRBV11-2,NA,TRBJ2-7,CASSHSYEQYF,TGTGCCAGCAGCCACTCCTACGAGCAGTACTTC
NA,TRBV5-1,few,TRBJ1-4,CASSLQPTNEKLFF,TGCGCCAGCAGCTTGCAGCCGACTAATGAAAAACTGTTTTTT
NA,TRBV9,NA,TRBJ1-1,CASSVGLPRGEGNTEAFF,TGTGCCAGCAGCGTAGGGCTCCCGCGGGGGGAAGGGAACACTGAAGCTTTCTTT
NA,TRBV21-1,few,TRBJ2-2,CASSNGEQEAGELFF,TGTGCCAGCAGCAACGGGGAACAAGAAGCCGGGGAGCTGTTTTTT
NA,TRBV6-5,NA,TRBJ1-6,CASSYSGRVGSPLHF,TGTGCCAGCAGTTACTCGGGCCGTGTCGGGTCACCCCTCCACTTT
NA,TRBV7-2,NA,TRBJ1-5,CASSLAPSLPQHF,TGTGCCAGCAGCTTAGCGCCCTCTCTGCCCCAGCATTTT
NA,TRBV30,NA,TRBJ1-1,CAWSVTPEAFF,TGTGCCTGGAGTGTAACACCCGAAGCTTTCTTT
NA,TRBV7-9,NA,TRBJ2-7,CASSSSGAYEQYF,TGTGCCAGCAGCTCCTCGGGGGCCTACGAGCAGTACTTC
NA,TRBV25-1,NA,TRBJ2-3,CASSDSTARDTDTQYF,TGTGCCAGCAGTGACTCGACCGCCAGGGACACAGATACGCAGTATTTT
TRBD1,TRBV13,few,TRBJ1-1,CASSFYTGGARWSTEAFF,TGTGCCAGCAGCTTCTATACAGGGGGTGCGAGGTGGAGCACTGAAGCTTTCTTT
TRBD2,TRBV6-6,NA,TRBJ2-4,CASSPTSGNKNIQYF,TGTGCCAGCAGTCCGACTAGCGGGAACAAAAACATTCAGTACTTC
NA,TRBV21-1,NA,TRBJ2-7,CASSAGQALGTVEQYF,TGTGCCAGCAGCGCGGGACAGGCGCTTGGAACAGTGGAGCAGTACTTC